Shown below are 26 T cell receptor beta chains from a single sample sequenced in a study of beta chain features in type 1 diabetes. Study conclusions and caveats: Across all four CD4+ subsets, people with type 1 diabetes showed modestly shorter TCRB CDR3s.

The study reverse transcribed the entire isolated RNA, so it sequenced expressed TCRB transcripts. Only in-frame clones appear in the TCRdb table, and some are missing; sequencing was by immunoSEQ multiplex PCR. The table has roughly 700,000 clones, around an eighth seen once. No antigens are known for them. Sequenced material: naive CD4+ T cells from blood. Every receptor here comes from a man in his late teens or twenties with type 1 diabetes.

This clone was counted a few times. The gene calls are TRBV7-9 and TRBJ1-1, with TRBD1 as a possible D gene (6 bases). V was trimmed by 5 bases and J by 4 bases, leaving 11 bases between them. The CDR3 is 13 amino acids. From germline, CDR1 is SEHNR and CDR2 FQNEAQ (reference sequence). In nucleotides, the CDR3 is TGTGCCAGCAGCGACACAGGGAGCACTGAAGCTTTCTTT. Its protein product is CASSDTGSTEAFF.

The chain links TRBV6-5 to TRBJ2-3, with TRBD1 identical over 8 bases. CDR1 MNHEY and CDR2 SVGAGI come from the germline V gene. This CDR3 spans 15 amino acids. V shed 4 bases and J 2 bases; nucleotides not matched to a gene: 5. The CDR3 DNA reads TGTGCCAGCAGTTTCCGGACAGGGTCCACAGATACGCAGTATTTT. Its translation is CASSFRTGSTDTQYF.

The chain joins TRBV5-1 to TRBJ2-7, with D perhaps matching TRBD1 or TRBD2 (6 bases each). Trimming removed 6 bases from V and 5 bases from J, with 18 bases in between. Germline lookup yields CDR1 SGHRS and CDR2 YFSETQ. This CDR3 contains 14 residues. CDR3 DNA sequence: TGCGCCAGCACCCTGGGGGCAGGGGAGGACGAGCAGTACTTC. It codes for CASTLGAGEDEQYF.

This clone came up a few times. The J gene is TRBJ2-7, the V gene TRBV14; D may correspond to TRBD1 or TRBD2 (5 bases each). CDR1 and CDR2 from the germline V gene are SGHDN and FVKESK. The CDR3 loop spans 15 amino acids. V was clipped by 1 base and J by 2 bases, with 12 bases between them. The CDR3 spells CASSQVRGSTYEQYF. DNA for the CDR3: TGTGCCAGCAGCCAAGTGAGGGGCTCCACCTACGAGCAGTACTTC.

The rearrangement uses TRBV2 and TRBJ1-6, with 9 nucleotides matching TRBD1. Unmatched junction bases numbered 0, after V lost 6 bases and J lost 3 bases. Per germline, CDR1 SNHLY and CDR2 FYNNEI. The CDR3 has 14 residues. The CDR3 region is CASRTGGYNSPLHF. The CDR3 DNA follows: TGTGCCAGCAGGACAGGGGGCTATAATTCACCCCTCCACTTT.

The J gene is TRBJ2-1, the V gene TRBV29-1; 9 bases align to TRBD1. Germline values: CDR1 SQVTM, CDR2 ANQGSEA. CDR3 size: 13 residues. Germline trimming cut 7 bases from V and 6 bases from J; bases unmatched to any gene: 7. CDR3 nucleotide sequence: TGCAGCGGGTGGGGACAGGGAGGCAATGAGCAGTTCTTC. Translation: CSGWGQGGNEQFF.

This clone was seen a handful of times. The chain couples TRBV30 to TRBJ2-7; D is unresolved. Trimming stripped 2 bases from V and 4 bases from J, with 15 bases between. CDR3 size: 14 residues. Germline CDR1 is GTSNPN and CDR2 is SVGIG (reference sequence). CDR3: CAWSQGPLNYEQYF. The CDR3 nucleotides read TGTGCCTGGAGTCAAGGGCCGTTAAATTACGAGCAGTACTTC.

The J gene is TRBJ1-5, the V gene TRBV15; D call uncertain. The V end lost 0 bases, the J end lost 2 bases, and 17 bases lay between the germline ends. This CDR3 contains 18 residues. Germline CDR1 LNHNV, CDR2 YYDKDF (reference sequence). The CDR3 protein is CATSRDGRRHSRNQPQHF. The DNA of the CDR3 is TGTGCCACCAGCAGAGATGGTCGGAGGCACTCGCGCAATCAGCCCCAGCATTTT.

The V call is TRBV7-9, the J call TRBJ2-7; D is ambiguous. There are 14 residues in the CDR3. Between the trimmed V and J ends, which lost 5 bases and 0 bases, there was a span of 11 bases. CDR1 and CDR2 (germline): SEHNR, FQNEAQ (reference sequence). CDR3: CASSRGRSSYEQYF. CDR3 DNA sequence: TGTGCCAGCAGCAGAGGCAGGAGCTCCTACGAGCAGTACTTC.

This rearrangement joins TRBV13 to TRBJ1-2, with a tentative D call TRBD1 (6 bases). Germline lookup yields CDR1 PRHDT and CDR2 FYEKMQ (reference sequence). V was cut by 8 bases and J by 6 bases, with 28 bases left in between. The CDR3 extends over 17 amino acids. The CDR3: CASSGGGNTGTKDGYTF. The CDR3 bases are TGTGCCAGCTCCGGAGGGGGAAATACAGGGACCAAGGATGGCTACACCTTC.

V gene TRBV7-9 combines with J gene TRBJ2-2, with D unclear. The germline V gene encodes CDR1 SEHNR and CDR2 FQNEAQ (reference sequence). V was clipped by 0 bases and J by 0 bases, with 5 bases between them. The CDR3 is 15 amino acids. CDR3 loop: CASSLAPTNTGELFF. The CDR3 DNA follows: TGTGCCAGCAGCTTAGCGCCCACGAACACCGGGGAGCTGTTTTTT.

A word on this clone: Other DNA sequences of this sample code for an identical CDR3. The rearrangement joins TRBV30 to TRBJ2-3, with D perhaps TRBD1 (5 bases). The germline gives CDR1 GTSNPN, CDR2 SVGIG (reference sequence). Trimming removed 4 bases at V and 4 bases at J, with 6 bases between. The CDR3 has 11 amino acids. The CDR3 here is CAWTGSDTQYF. The DNA for the CDR3 is TGTGCCTGGACAGGGTCAGATACGCAGTATTTT.

This clone came up a few times. This sequence joins TRBV5-4 and TRBJ2-7; D may be TRBD1 (5 bases). The CDR3 consists of 16 residues. With 0 bases removed from V and 6 bases from J, the gap between germline ends came to 19 bases. Germline loops: CDR1 SGHNT, CDR2 YYREEE (reference sequence). CDR3 residues: CASSLAPRQSFGEQYF. The CDR3 DNA is TGTGCCAGCAGCTTGGCCCCTCGACAGTCCTTCGGCGAGCAGTACTTC.

This clone appeared a few times. The rearrangement uses TRBV29-1 and TRBJ1-2; weak D call: TRBD1 (6 bases). Germline V lookup: CDR1 SQVTM, CDR2 ANQGSEA. V lost 8 bases and J 8 bases, leaving 24 bases between the germline ends. The CDR3 has 14 residues. CDR3 sequence: CSSDRWGSLEGYTF. The CDR3 nucleotides are TGCAGCTCCGACAGGTGGGGCTCGTTGGAGGGCTACACCTTC.

This clone was recorded a few times. One end of the junction does not line up with germline, which may come from a read error. This rearrangement joins TRBV7-7 to TRBJ1-4; D unclear. The CDR3 sequence is 9 residues long. CDR1 is SSHAT and CDR2 is FNYEAQ in the germline V gene (reference sequence). CDR3 amino acids: CASSLGLFF. CDR3 DNA sequence: TGTGCTAGCAGCCTTGGACTGTTTTTT.

The V call is TRBV6-5, the J call TRBJ2-2; D is possibly TRBD2 (5 bases). CDR1 is MNHEY and CDR2 is SVGAGI in the germline V gene. V was trimmed by 3 bases and J by 3 bases, leaving 8 bases between them. The CDR3 is made up of 14 amino acids. DNA for the CDR3: TGTGCCAGCAGTTATTTGCGGGACACCGGGGAGCTGTTTTTT. It yields the protein CASSYLRDTGELFF.

This clone occurred a few times. V usage is TRBV18 and J usage is TRBJ2-3; D unclear. This CDR3 comprises 12 residues. Between the trimmed V and J ends, which lost 5 bases and 2 bases, there was a span of 5 bases. CDR1 and CDR2 from the germline V gene are KGHSH and LQKENI. CDR3 sequence reads: CASSSTTDTQYF. The CDR3 DNA follows: TGTGCCAGCTCAAGTACCACAGATACGCAGTATTTT.

V is TRBV23-1 and J is TRBJ2-6; D is unresolved. TRBV23-1 belongs to the ORF category, with a function that is uncertain. Between the trimmed V and J ends, which lost 4 bases and 0 bases, there was a span of 13 bases. This CDR3 contains 17 residues. In DNA form, the CDR3 reads TGCGCCAGCAGTCTGCCCTTGGTTCACTCTGGGGCCAACGTCCTGACTTTC. It encodes CASSLPLVHSGANVLTF.

This clone was recorded a few times. V usage is TRBV4-2 and J usage is TRBJ2-1; 13 bases fit TRBD2. This CDR3 comprises 18 residues. Germline assignment: CDR1 LGHNA and CDR2 YNFKEQ. V lost 2 bases and J lost 7; bases outside the gene matches: 11. The CDR3 region is CASSQLPTTSGGKNEQFF. The CDR3 region has the DNA TGTGCCAGCAGCCAACTCCCCACGACTAGCGGGGGGAAAAATGAGCAGTTCTTC.

The chain is built from TRBV30 and TRBJ1-1, with D uncertain. Germline V gives CDR1 GTSNPN, CDR2 SVGIG (reference sequence). The CDR3 has 13 amino acids. Between the trimmed V and J ends, which lost 2 bases and 3 bases, there was a span of 10 bases. CDR3 nucleotide sequence: TGTGCCTGGAGTAATGGCGTTGACACTGAAGCTTTCTTT. The encoded protein is CAWSNGVDTEAFF.

This clone was observed many times. The rearrangement links TRBV15 to TRBJ2-1; 7 nucleotides match TRBD2. The ends lost 3 bases at V and 6 bases at J; junction bases unmatched: 5. The germline CDR1 and CDR2 sequences are LNHNV and YYDKDF (reference sequence). The CDR3 contains 14 residues. CDR3 sequence reads: CATSSGGSRNEQFF. In DNA form, the CDR3 reads TGTGCCACCAGCAGCGGGGGGTCCCGCAATGAGCAGTTCTTC. The complete variable domain, with remaining parts taken from reference TRBV15 and TRBJ2-1, reads DAMVIQNPRYQVTQFGKPVTLSCSQTLNHNVMYWYQQKSSQAPKLLFHYYDKDFNNEADTPDNFQSRRPNTSFCFLDIRSPGLGDTAMYLCATSSGGSRNEQFFGPGTRLTVL.

The genes are TRBV5-1 and TRBJ2-7; unclear D gene. This CDR3 is built from 15 residues. Trimming removed 1 base at V and 3 bases at J, with 14 bases between. Germline loops: CDR1 SGHRS, CDR2 YFSETQ. The CDR3 loop is CASSLPEAGGYEQYF. The CDR3 region has the DNA TGCGCCAGCAGCTTGCCCGAGGCTGGTGGCTACGAGCAGTACTTC.

The rearrangement joins TRBV29-1 to TRBJ2-7; tentatively, D is TRBD2 (6 bases). The CDR3 covers 12 residues. Per the germline V gene, CDR1 is SQVTM and CDR2 is ANQGSEA. Trimming shortened V by 0 bases and J by 4 bases, and 7 bases separated the two germline ends. CDR3 in DNA: TGCAGCGTTGAAGAGGGGGGTTACGAGCAGTACTTC. Translating it yields CSVEEGGYEQYF.

V is TRBV10-3 and J is TRBJ2-5; 8 bases fit TRBD2. The J segment lost 4 bases and the V segment lost 8 bases, leaving 9 bases of the junction unmatched. The germline V gene encodes CDR1 ENHRY and CDR2 SYGVKD. The CDR3 contains 14 residues. The CDR3 nucleotides are TGTGCCATCTCTGGGCGGGGGGCCGCAGAGACCCAGTACTTC. It encodes CAISGRGAAETQYF.

This chain links TRBV5-6 with TRBJ2-2, with D unresolved. There are 12 residues in the CDR3. CDR1 and CDR2 from the germline V gene are SGHDT and YYEEEE. V was shortened by 4 bases and J by 3 bases, with 4 bases between the two germline ends. CDR3 DNA: TGTGCCAGCAGCCTTCACACCGGGGAGCTGTTTTTT. It encodes CASSLHTGELFF.

This clone came up a few times. The rearrangement uses TRBV28 and TRBJ1-2, with TRBD1 identical over 9 bases. Germline loops: CDR1 MDHEN, CDR2 SYDVKM. This CDR3 has 14 amino acids. V lost 8 bases, J lost 4 bases, and 8 bases stayed unmatched. CDR3 loop: CASATGGAGYGYTF. The CDR3 DNA follows: TGTGCCAGCGCTACAGGGGGCGCAGGCTATGGCTACACCTTC.